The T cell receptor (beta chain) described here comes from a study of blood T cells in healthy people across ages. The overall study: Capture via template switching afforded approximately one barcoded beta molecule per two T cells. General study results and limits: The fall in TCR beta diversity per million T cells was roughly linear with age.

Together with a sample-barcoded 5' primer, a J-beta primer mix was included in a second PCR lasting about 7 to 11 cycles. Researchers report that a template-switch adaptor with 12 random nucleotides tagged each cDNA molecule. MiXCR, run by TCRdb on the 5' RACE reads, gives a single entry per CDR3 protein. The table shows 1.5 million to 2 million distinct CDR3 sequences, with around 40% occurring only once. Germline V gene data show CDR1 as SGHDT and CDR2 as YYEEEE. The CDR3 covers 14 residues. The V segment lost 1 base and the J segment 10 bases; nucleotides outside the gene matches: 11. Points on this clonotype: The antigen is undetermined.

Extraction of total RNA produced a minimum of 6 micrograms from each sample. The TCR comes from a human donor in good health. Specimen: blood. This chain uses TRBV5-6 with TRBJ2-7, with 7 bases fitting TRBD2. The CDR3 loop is CASSLSGTTPFQYF. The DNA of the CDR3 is TGTGCCAGCAGCTTGTCCGGGACTACTCCTTTCCAGTACTTC.